The clone carrying this T cell receptor (beta chain) has a count of ten or more. Its antigen remains unidentified. The sample comes from a study of read filtering for tumor transcriptome and immune sequencing. For the study at large: After DNase treatment, RNA was made into whole-transcriptome libraries. Findings and caveats of the study: The CD138-negative fraction was mixed bone marrow immune cells, not pure T cells. In IR-seq, single-read clonotypes were about 80% of clonotypes but approximately 3.2% of reads.

This CDR3 is built from 16 residues. V trimming: 5 bases; J trimming: 4 bases; junction bases outside the gene matches: 8. Germline loops: CDR1 PRHDT, CDR2 FYEKMQ (reference sequence). Molecular barcoded adaptors covering alpha/delta and beta/gamma chains were used on roughly 400 ng RNA. TCRdb itself ran the reads through MiXCR, one entry per CDR3 protein. The sample carries 35,000 to 40,000 distinct CDR3 sequences, around 15% recorded once. V gene TRBV13 combines with J gene TRBJ2-3, with 11 bases fitting TRBD2. Sequencing was done on a sample of a population of CD138-negative cells sorted from bone marrow. The clonotype originates from a donor aged 40 or older with multiple myeloma. The CDR3 spells CASSAGLAAGSDTQYF. For the CDR3, the DNA is TGTGCCAGCAGCGCGGGACTAGCGGCCGGCTCAGATACGCAGTATTTT.